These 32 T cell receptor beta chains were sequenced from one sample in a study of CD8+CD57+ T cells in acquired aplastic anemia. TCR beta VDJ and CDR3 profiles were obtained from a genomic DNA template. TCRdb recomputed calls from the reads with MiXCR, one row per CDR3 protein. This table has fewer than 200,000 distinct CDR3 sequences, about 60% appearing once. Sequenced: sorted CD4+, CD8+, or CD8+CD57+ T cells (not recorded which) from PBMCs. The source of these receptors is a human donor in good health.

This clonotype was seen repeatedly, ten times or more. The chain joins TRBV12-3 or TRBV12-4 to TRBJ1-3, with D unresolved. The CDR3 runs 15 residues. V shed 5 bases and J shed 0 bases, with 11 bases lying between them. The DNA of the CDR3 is TGTGCCAGCAGTGAGTTTGCGGGCTCTGGAAACACCATATATTTT. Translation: CASSEFAGSGNTIYF.

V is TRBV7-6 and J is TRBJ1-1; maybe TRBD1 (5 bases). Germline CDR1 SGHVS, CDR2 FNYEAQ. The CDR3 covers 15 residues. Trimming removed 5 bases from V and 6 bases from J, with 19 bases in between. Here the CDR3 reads CASSQGGPAVSEAFF. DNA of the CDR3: TGTGCCAGCAGCCAGGGAGGACCGGCGGTCTCTGAAGCTTTCTTT. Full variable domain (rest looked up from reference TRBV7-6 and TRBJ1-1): GAGVSQSPRYKVTKRGQDVALRCDPISGHVSLYWYRQALGQGPEFLTYFNYEAQQDKSGLPNDRFSAERPEGSISTLTIQRTEQRDSAMYRCASSQGGPAVSEAFFGQGTRLTVV.

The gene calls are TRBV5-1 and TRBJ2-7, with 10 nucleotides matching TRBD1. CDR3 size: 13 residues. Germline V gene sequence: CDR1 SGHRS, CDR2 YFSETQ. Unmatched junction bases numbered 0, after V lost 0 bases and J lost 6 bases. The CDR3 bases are TGCGCCAGCAGCTTGGGGGACAGGGGCGAGCAGTACTTC. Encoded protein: CASSLGDRGEQYF.

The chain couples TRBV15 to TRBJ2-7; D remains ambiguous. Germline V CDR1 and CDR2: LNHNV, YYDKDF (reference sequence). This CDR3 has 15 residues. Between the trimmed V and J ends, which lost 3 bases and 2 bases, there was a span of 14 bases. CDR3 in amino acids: CATSSLEASPYEQYF. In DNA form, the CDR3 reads TGTGCCACCAGCAGCTTAGAGGCGAGCCCCTACGAGCAGTACTTC.

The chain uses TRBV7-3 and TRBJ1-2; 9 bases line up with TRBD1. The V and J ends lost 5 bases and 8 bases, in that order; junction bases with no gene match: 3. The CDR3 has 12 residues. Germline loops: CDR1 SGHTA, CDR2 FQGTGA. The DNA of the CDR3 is TGTGCCAGCAGCGAAGGACAGGGGGGCTACACCTTC. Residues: CASSEGQGGYTF.

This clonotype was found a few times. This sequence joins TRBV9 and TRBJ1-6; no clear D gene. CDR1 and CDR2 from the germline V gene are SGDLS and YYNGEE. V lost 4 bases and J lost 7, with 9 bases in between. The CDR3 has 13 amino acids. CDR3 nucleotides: TGTGCCAGCAGCCCAACAGTGAATTCACCCCTCCACTTT. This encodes CASSPTVNSPLHF.

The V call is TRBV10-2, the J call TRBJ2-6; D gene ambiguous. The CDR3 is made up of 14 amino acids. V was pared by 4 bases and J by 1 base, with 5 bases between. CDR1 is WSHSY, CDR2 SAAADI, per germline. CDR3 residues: CASSVESGANVLTF. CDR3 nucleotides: TGCGCCAGCAGTGTGGAATCTGGGGCCAACGTCCTGACTTTC.

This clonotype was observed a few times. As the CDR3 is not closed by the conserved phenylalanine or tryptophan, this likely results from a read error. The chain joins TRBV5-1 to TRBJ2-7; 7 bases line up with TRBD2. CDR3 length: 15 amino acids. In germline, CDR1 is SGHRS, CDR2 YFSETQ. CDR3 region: CASSSMRGTSYDQYS. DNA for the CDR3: TGCGCCAGCAGCTCAATGCGGGGGACGTCCTACGATCAGTACTCC.

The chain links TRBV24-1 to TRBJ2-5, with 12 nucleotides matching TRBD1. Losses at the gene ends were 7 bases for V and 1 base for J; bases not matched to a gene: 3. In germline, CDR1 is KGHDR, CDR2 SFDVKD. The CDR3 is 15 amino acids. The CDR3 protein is CATRGTGGSQETQYF. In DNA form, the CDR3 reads TGTGCCACCAGGGGGACAGGGGGCTCCCAAGAGACCCAGTACTTC.

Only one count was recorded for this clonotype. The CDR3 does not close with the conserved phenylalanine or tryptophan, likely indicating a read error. The CDR3 DNA is TGTGCCAGCAGCCTCCACCGGGGGATGAACACCGGGGAGCTGTTTCTT. Its protein product is CASSLHRGMNTGELFL. V is TRBV11-2 and J is TRBJ2-2; the D gene is possibly TRBD2 (6 bases). CDR3 size: 16 residues. Trimming stripped 5 bases from V and 1 base from J, with 14 bases between. Germline lookup yields CDR1 SGHAT and CDR2 FQNNGV.

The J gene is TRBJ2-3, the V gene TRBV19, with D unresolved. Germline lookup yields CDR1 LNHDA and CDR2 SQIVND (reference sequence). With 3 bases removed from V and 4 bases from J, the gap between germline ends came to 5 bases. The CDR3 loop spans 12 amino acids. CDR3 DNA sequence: TGTGCCAGTAGTATGGGTCCAGATACGCAGTATTTT. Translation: CASSMGPDTQYF.

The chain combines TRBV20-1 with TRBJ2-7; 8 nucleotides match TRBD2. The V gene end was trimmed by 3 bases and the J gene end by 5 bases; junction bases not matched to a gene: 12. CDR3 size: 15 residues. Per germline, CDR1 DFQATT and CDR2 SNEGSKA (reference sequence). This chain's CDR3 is CSASGFLAGTNEQYF. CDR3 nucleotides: TGCAGTGCTAGTGGGTTTTTAGCGGGAACCAACGAGCAGTACTTC.

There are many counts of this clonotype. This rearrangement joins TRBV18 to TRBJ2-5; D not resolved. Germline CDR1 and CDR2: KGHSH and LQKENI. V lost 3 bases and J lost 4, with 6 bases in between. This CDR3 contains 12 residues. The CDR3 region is CASSPQVETQYF. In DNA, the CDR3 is TGTGCCAGCTCACCTCAAGTAGAGACCCAGTACTTC.

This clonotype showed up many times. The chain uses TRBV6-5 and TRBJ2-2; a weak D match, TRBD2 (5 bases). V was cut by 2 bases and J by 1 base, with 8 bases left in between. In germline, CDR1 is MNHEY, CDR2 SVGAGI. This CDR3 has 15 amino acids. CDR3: CASSYVGGNTGELFF. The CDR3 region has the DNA TGTGCCAGCAGTTACGTCGGAGGGAACACCGGGGAGCTGTTTTTT.

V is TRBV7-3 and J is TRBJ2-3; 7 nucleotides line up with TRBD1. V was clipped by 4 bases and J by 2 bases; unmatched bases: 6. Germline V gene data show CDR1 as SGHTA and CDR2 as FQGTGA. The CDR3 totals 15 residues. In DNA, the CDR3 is TGTGCCAGCAGCTCGGGACAGCACCTCACAGATACGCAGTATTTT. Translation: CASSSGQHLTDTQYF. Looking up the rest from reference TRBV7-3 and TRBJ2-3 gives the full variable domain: GAGVSQTPSNKVTEKGKYVELRCDPISGHTALYWYRQSLGQGPEFLIYFQGTGAADDSGLPNDRFFAVRPEGSVSTLKIQRTERGDSAVYLCASSSGQHLTDTQYFGPGTRLTVL.

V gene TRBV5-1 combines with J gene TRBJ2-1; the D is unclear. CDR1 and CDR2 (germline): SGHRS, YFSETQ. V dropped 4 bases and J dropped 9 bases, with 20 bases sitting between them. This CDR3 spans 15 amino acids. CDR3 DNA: TGCGCCAGCAGCCAGACGCTCCAGAGATCAGGTGAGCAGTTCTTC. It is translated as CASSQTLQRSGEQFF.

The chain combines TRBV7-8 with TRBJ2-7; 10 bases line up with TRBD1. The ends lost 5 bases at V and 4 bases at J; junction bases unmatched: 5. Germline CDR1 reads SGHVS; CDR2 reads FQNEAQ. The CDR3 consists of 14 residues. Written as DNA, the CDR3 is TGTGCCAGCAGCCTCGACAGGGGGCAGTACGAGCAGTACTTC. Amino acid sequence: CASSLDRGQYEQYF.

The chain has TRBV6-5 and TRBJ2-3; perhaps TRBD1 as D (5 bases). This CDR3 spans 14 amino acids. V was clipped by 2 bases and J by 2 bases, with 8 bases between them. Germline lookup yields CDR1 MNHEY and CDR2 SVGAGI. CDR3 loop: CASSYGQPTDTQYF. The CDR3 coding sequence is TGTGCCAGCAGTTACGGACAACCCACAGATACGCAGTATTTT.

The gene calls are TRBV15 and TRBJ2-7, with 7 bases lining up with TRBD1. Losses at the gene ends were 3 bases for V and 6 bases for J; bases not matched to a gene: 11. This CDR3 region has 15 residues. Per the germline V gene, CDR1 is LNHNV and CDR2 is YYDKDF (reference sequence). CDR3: CATSREIPGTAEQYF. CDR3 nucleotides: TGTGCCACCAGCAGGGAGATCCCGGGGACAGCCGAGCAGTACTTC.

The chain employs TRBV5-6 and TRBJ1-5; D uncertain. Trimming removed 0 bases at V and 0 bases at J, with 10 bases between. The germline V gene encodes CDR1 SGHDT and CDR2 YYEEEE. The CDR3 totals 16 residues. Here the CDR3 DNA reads TGTGCCAGCAGCTTGGACCCCCTATATAGCAATCAGCCCCAGCATTTT. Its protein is CASSLDPLYSNQPQHF.

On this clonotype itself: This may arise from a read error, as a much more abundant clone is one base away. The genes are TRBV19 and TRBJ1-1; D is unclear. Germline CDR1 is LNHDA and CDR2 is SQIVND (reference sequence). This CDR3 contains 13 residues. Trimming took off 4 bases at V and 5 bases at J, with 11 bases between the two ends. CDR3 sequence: CASSTGRITEAFF. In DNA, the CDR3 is TGTGCCAGTAGTACCGGGAGGATTACTGAAGCTTTCTTT.

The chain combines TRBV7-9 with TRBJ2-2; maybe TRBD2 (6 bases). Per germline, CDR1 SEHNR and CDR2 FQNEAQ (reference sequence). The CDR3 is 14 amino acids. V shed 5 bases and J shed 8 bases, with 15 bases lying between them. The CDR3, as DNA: TGTGCCAGCAGCGCCCTGGAGGGAGCGGGGGAGCTGTTTTTT. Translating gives CASSALEGAGELFF. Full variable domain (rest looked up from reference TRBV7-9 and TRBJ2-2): DTGVSQNPRHKITKRGQNVTFRCDPISEHNRLYWYRQTLGQGPEFLTYFQNEAQLEKSRLLSDRFSAERPKGSFSTLEIQRTEQGDSAMYLCASSALEGAGELFFGEGSRLTVL.

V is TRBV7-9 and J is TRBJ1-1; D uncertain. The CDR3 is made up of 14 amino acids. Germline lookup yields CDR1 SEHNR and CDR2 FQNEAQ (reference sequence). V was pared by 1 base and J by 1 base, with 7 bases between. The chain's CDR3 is CASSLDRSNTEAFF. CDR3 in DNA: TGTGCCAGCAGCTTAGACCGCTCGAACACTGAAGCTTTCTTT. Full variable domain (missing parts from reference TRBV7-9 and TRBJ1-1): DTGVSQNPRHKITKRGQNVTFRCDPISEHNRLYWYRQTLGQGPEFLTYFQNEAQLEKSRLLSDRFSAERPKGSFSTLEIQRTEQGDSAMYLCASSLDRSNTEAFFGQGTRLTVV.

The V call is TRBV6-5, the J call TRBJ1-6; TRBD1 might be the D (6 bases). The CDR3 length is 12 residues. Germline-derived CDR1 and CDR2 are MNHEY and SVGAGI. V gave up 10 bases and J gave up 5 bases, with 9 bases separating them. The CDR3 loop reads CATGQNNSPLHF. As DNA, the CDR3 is TGTGCCACCGGACAGAATAATTCACCCCTCCACTTT.

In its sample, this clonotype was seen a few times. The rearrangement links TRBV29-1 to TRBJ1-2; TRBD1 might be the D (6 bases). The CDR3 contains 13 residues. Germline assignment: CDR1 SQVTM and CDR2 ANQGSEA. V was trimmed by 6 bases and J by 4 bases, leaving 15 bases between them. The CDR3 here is CSVQTGTRYGYTF. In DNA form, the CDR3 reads TGCAGCGTGCAAACCGGGACACGCTATGGCTACACCTTC.

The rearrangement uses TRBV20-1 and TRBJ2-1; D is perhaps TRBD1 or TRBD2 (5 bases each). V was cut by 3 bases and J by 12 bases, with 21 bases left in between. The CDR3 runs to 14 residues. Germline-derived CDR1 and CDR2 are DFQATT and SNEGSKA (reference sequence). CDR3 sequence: CSASSGADSPGQFF. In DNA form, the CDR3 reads TGCAGTGCTAGCTCTGGGGCGGACTCCCCAGGGCAGTTCTTC.

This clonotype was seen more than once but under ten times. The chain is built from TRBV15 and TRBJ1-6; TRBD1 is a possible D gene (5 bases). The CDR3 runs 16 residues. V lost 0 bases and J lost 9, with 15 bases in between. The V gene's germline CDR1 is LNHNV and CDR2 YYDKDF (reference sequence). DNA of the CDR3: TGTGCCACCAGCAGAGATCGTCAGGGTGGGAGTTCACCCCTCCACTTT. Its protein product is CATSRDRQGGSSPLHF. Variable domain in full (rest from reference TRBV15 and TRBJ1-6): DAMVIQNPRYQVTQFGKPVTLSCSQTLNHNVMYWYQQKSSQAPKLLFHYYDKDFNNEADTPDNFQSRRPNTSFCFLDIRSPGLGDTAMYLCATSRDRQGGSSPLHFGNGTRLTVT.

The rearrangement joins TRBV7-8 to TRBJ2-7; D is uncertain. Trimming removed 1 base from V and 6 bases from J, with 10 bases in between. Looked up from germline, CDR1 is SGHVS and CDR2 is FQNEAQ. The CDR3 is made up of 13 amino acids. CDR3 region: CASSLGERTEQYF. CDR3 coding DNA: TGTGCCAGCAGCTTAGGAGAAAGAACCGAGCAGTACTTC.

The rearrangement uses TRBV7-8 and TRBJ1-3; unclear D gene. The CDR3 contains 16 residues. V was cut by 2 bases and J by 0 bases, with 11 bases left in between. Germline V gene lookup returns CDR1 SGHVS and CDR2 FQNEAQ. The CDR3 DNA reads TGTGCCAGCAGCTTACGGCCCCGAGGCTCTGGAAACACCATATATTTT. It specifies CASSLRPRGSGNTIYF. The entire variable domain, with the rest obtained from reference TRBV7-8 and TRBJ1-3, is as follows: GAGVSQSPRYKVAKRGQDVALRCDPISGHVSLFWYQQALGQGPEFLTYFQNEAQLDKSGLPSDRFFAERPEGSVSTLKIQRTQQEDSAVYLCASSLRPRGSGNTIYFGEGSWLTVV.

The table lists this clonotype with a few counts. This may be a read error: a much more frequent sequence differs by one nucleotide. DNA for the CDR3: TGTGCCACCAGTGACGGCTATGGCTACACCTTC. Translating gives CATSDGYGYTF. The V call is TRBV24-1, the J call TRBJ1-2; D ambiguous. Germline V gene sequence: CDR1 KGHDR, CDR2 SFDVKD. Deletions cut 4 bases from V and 4 bases from J, with 3 bases between. The CDR3 is made up of 11 amino acids.

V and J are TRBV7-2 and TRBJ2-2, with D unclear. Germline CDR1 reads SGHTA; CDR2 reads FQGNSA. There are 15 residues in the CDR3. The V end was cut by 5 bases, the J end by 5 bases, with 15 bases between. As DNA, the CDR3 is TGTGCCAGCAGCACTATAGGGCCGATAACCGGGGAGCTGTTTTTT. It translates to CASSTIGPITGELFF.

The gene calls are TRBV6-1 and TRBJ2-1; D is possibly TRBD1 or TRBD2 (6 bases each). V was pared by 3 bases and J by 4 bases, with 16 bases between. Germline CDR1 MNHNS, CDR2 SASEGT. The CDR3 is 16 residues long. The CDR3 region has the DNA TGTGCCAGCAGTGAGTTTGAGGGGGGAAAATACAATGAGCAGTTCTTC. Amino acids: CASSEFEGGKYNEQFF.